Listed below are T cell receptor beta chains from one sample, sequenced in a study of beta chain features in type 1 diabetes. TCRdb's table, derived via immunoSEQ multiplex PCR, lists solely in-frame clones and lacks some. The data contain under 450,000 clones, 11% to 15% of them singletons. The sample was naive CD4+ T cells from blood. These receptor sequences come from a man aged 30 to 39 in good health. CDR3s include the opening cysteine and the closing phenylalanine or tryptophan. A D gene is named only where the DNA matches it firmly. The size field is filled for only some rows; it gives once, few, many or a size class.

j_call	clone_size	d_call	v_call	cdr3_aa	cdr3_nt
TRBJ2-1	-	TRBD2	TRBV9	CASSVLAGGQDEQFF	TGTGCCAGCAGCGTTTTAGCGGGAGGTCAGGATGAGCAGTTCTTC
TRBJ2-7	-	-	TRBV2	CASGYGAYEQYF	TGTGCCAGCGGGTACGGCGCCTACGAGCAGTACTTC
TRBJ2-5	-	TRBD2	TRBV7-9	CASSATTSKETQYF	TGTGCCAGCAGCGCCACGACTAGCAAAGAGACCCAGTACTTC
TRBJ2-3	-	-	TRBV28	CASSFAGPATDTQYF	TGTGCCAGCAGTTTCGCGGGCCCCGCCACAGATACGCAGTATTTT
TRBJ1-2	-	-	TRBV30	CAWSVGSGVGYTF	TGTGCCTGGAGTGTGGGGTCAGGAGTAGGCTACACCTTC
TRBJ2-2	-	-	TRBV9	CASSATGNTGELFF	TGTGCCAGCAGCGCGACAGGTAACACCGGGGAGCTGTTTTTT
TRBJ2-3	-	TRBD2	TRBV9	CASSVTLSGRAVTDTQYF	TGTGCCAGCAGCGTCACCCTTAGCGGGAGGGCCGTGACAGATACGCAGTATTTT
TRBJ1-2	once	-	TRBV7-2	CASSLRMYGYTF	TGTGCCAGCAGCTTAAGGATGTATGGCTACACCTTC
TRBJ2-1	few	TRBD2	TRBV11-2	CASSSLRGAGERHEQFF	TGTGCCAGCAGCTCTTTACGGGGAGCGGGGGAGCGACATGAGCAGTTCTTC
TRBJ2-5	few	-	TRBV2	CASSFSPRAYF	TGTGCCAGCAGTTTCTCGCCTAGGGCCTACTTC
TRBJ1-5	-	-	TRBV15	CATSRQGTEQPQHF	TGTGCCACCAGCAGACAGGGGACGGAGCAGCCCCAGCATTTT
TRBJ2-1	-	TRBD2	TRBV4-3	CASSQVGLAEAREQFF	TGCGCCAGCAGCCAAGTCGGACTAGCGGAGGCTCGTGAGCAGTTCTTC
TRBJ2-2	-	TRBD2	TRBV2	CASSSSGVTGELFF	TGTGCCAGCAGTTCTAGCGGGGTCACCGGGGAGCTGTTTTTT
TRBJ2-7	-	-	TRBV5-6	CASSTQSWGGYEQYF	TGTGCCAGCAGCACGCAGTCGTGGGGTGGCTACGAGCAGTACTTC
TRBJ1-4	-	TRBD1	TRBV30	CAYRDSSEKLFF	TGTGCCTACCGGGACAGTAGCGAAAAACTGTTTTTT
TRBJ2-1	-	-	TRBV5-1	CASSLEEVGERGEQFF	TGCGCCAGCAGCTTGGAGGAGGTTGGAGAGCGCGGGGAGCAGTTCTTC
TRBJ2-1	-	-	TRBV6-4	CASSEGLSPLNEQFF	TGTGCCAGCAGTGAGGGGCTCAGCCCCCTCAATGAGCAGTTCTTC
TRBJ1-3	-	-	TRBV30	CAWGISGNTIYF	TGTGCCTGGGGCATCTCTGGAAACACCATATATTTT
TRBJ1-3	-	-	TRBV6-1	CASSESKGNTIYF	TGTGCCAGCAGTGAAAGTAAGGGAAACACCATATATTTT
TRBJ2-1	few	TRBD2	TRBV7-9	CASSPNLTSGLYNEQFF	TGTGCCAGCAGCCCCAATCTTACTAGCGGACTATACAATGAGCAGTTCTTC
TRBJ1-1	-	-	TRBV6-5	CASRPSGVRNTEAFF	TGTGCCAGCAGGCCCTCAGGGGTGAGGAACACTGAAGCTTTCTTT
TRBJ2-7	-	-	TRBV7-2	CASSLAGDAYEQYF	TGTGCCAGCAGCTTAGCTGGGGACGCCTACGAGCAGTACTTC
TRBJ2-1	many	-	TRBV30	CAWSVQSGEQFF	TGTGCCTGGAGTGTACAATCGGGTGAGCAGTTCTTC
TRBJ2-3	few	-	TRBV7-9	CASSPLPGGTDTQYF	TGTGCCAGCAGCCCTCTGCCAGGGGGCACAGATACGCAGTATTTT
TRBJ2-3	-	-	TRBV4-2	CASSQAFNGGGRDTQYF	TGTGCCAGCAGCCAAGCATTTAACGGCGGGGGCCGAGATACGCAGTATTTT
TRBJ2-1	few	-	TRBV5-1	CASSLEQANEQFF	TGCGCCAGCAGCTTGGAACAGGCTAATGAGCAGTTCTTC
TRBJ2-3	few	TRBD2	TRBV5-4	CASNGGGSSTDTQYF	TGTGCCAGCAACGGCGGGGGGTCAAGCACAGATACGCAGTATTTT
TRBJ1-2	-	-	TRBV12-5	CASGFVDGMEIHF	TGTGCTAGTGGTTTCGTGGACGGGATGGAGATACACTTC
TRBJ2-6	few	-	TRBV5-1	CASSSANVLTF	TGCGCCAGCAGCTCGGCCAACGTCCTGACTTTC
TRBJ1-1	few	-	TRBV29-1	CSVYPRQSMNTEAFF	TGCAGCGTTTACCCCCGACAGTCGATGAACACTGAAGCTTTCTTT
TRBJ2-2	-	-	TRBV7-9	CASSFGERAGELFF	TGTGCCAGCAGCTTTGGGGAACGGGCCGGGGAGCTGTTTTTT
TRBJ2-5	once	-	TRBV20-1	CSASIRETQYF	TGCAGTGCTAGTATAAGGGAGACCCAGTACTTC
TRBJ2-7	-	TRBD2	TRBV15	CATSRDMASGGSEQYF	TGTGCCACCAGCAGAGATATGGCTAGCGGGGGCAGCGAGCAGTACTTC
TRBJ1-1	-	-	TRBV6-5	CASRGRVNTEAFF	TGTGCCAGCAGAGGCAGGGTGAACACTGAAGCTTTCTTT
TRBJ2-1	few	-	TRBV5-1	CASSLVGPNNEQFF	TGCGCCAGCAGCTTGGTGGGACCTAACAATGAGCAGTTCTTC
TRBJ2-3	few	-	TRBV2	CASSESEGRGTDTQYF	TGTGCCAGCAGTGAAAGTGAAGGGCGGGGCACAGATACGCAGTATTTT
TRBJ2-1	-	TRBD2	TRBV5-1	CASSLGLAGNTYNEQFF	TGCGCCAGCAGCCTAGGACTAGCGGGAAACACCTACAATGAGCAGTTCTTC
TRBJ1-5	-	-	TRBV30	CALSALSNQPQHF	TGTGCCTTGAGTGCCTTGTCCAATCAGCCCCAGCATTTT
TRBJ2-5	many	-	TRBV7-2	CASAGKTQYF	TGTGCCAGCGCTGGAAAGACCCAGTACTTC
TRBJ1-6	-	-	TRBV7-2	CASSLVGFGDTVSPLHF	TGTGCCAGCAGCTTAGTAGGGTTCGGGGACACGGTGTCACCCCTCCACTTT